The 18 T cell receptor beta chains listed next were all sequenced from one sample in a study of T cell responses to AZD1222 COVID-19 vaccine. Assay: immunoSEQ multiplex PCR; the TCRdb copy retains only in-frame clones and omits some. Among fewer than 90,000 clones, 88% were seen once, and the ten largest hold approximately 10%. Here the sequenced sample was peripheral blood, taken on day 0 of AZD1222 vaccination. These receptors were collected from an adult in good health.

The chain employs TRBV24-1 and TRBJ1-1; 7 bases match TRBD1. V dropped 3 bases and J dropped 6; count of bases not matched to a gene: 3. The CDR3 has 13 residues. Germline V gene data show CDR1 as KGHDR and CDR2 as SFDVKD. The CDR3 reads CATSDRTGAEAFF. The DNA for the CDR3 is TGTGCCACCAGTGATAGGACAGGCGCTGAAGCTTTCTTT.

The J gene is TRBJ2-3, the V gene TRBV5-4; no reliable D call. Trimming removed 5 bases at V and 0 bases at J, with 10 bases between. Germline values: CDR1 SGHNT, CDR2 YYREEE (reference sequence). The length of the CDR3 is 14 residues. CDR3 region: CASSLVSSTDTQYF. CDR3 nucleotide sequence: TGTGCCAGCAGTCTTGTATCAAGCACAGATACGCAGTATTTT.

This clone was recorded once. The gene calls are TRBV6-2 or TRBV6-3 and TRBJ1-5, with a tentative D call TRBD1 (6 bases). CDR1 is MNHEY, CDR2 SVGEGT, per germline. Between the trimmed V and J ends, which lost 0 bases and 7 bases, there was a span of 16 bases. This CDR3 region has 16 residues. The CDR3 coding sequence is TGTGCCAGCAGTTACTCGACGGGACACCTTCCCCAGCCCCAGCATTTT. This gives the protein CASSYSTGHLPQPQHF.

The chain has TRBV12-3 or TRBV12-4 and TRBJ2-2, with D possibly matching TRBD2 (6 bases). The V gene lost 9 bases and the J gene lost 7 bases, with 15 bases spanning the gap. The CDR3 has 13 amino acids. The CDR3 is CASSERRGGELFF. CDR3 nucleotide sequence: TGTGCCAGTTCAGAAAGGAGGGGCGGGGAGCTGTTTTTT.

This chain connects TRBV21-1 to TRBJ2-1. TRBV21-1 is listed as a pseudogene. CDR3 size: 17 residues. CDR3 sequence reads: CASRARTKMSSYNEQFF. The CDR3 DNA reads as TGTGCCAGCAGGGCTCGGACCAAAATGAGCTCCTACAATGAGCAGTTCTTC.

The chain has TRBV4-2 and TRBJ2-7, with 7 nucleotides matching TRBD1. From germline, CDR1 is LGHNA and CDR2 YNFKEQ. The ends lost 0 bases at V and 0 bases at J; junction bases unmatched: 8. This CDR3 is built from 17 residues. The DNA for the CDR3 is TGTGCCAGCAGCCAAGATGTGGGGACAGTCTTCTCCTACGAGCAGTACGTC. Amino acids: CASSQDVGTVFSYEQYV.

This chain connects TRBV11-2 to TRBJ2-1; 7 bases are a match to TRBD1. V dropped 5 bases and J dropped 4; count of bases not matched to a gene: 8. CDR1 is SGHAT, CDR2 FQNNGV, per germline. This CDR3 is 15 amino acids long. The CDR3 here is CASSLLGQYYNEQFF. CDR3 DNA sequence: TGTGCCAGCAGCCTTCTGGGACAGTATTACAATGAGCAGTTCTTC.

CDR3 loop: CASTGQLWHSPLHF. The CDR3 coding sequence is TGTGCCAGCACTGGACAATTGTGGCATTCACCCCTCCACTTT. The rearrangement links TRBV6-4 to TRBJ1-6, with D maybe TRBD1 (5 bases). V lost 7 bases, J lost 8 bases, and 15 bases lay in between. CDR1 and CDR2 from the germline V gene are MRHNA and SNTAGT. This CDR3 region has 14 residues.

The chain couples TRBV7-8 to TRBJ2-2; weak D call: TRBD1 (5 bases). The germline V gene has CDR1 SGHVS and CDR2 FQNEAQ. The length of the CDR3 is 15 residues. Trimming removed 2 bases at V and 5 bases at J, with 12 bases between. This CDR3 is CASSLPAGNTGELFF. As DNA, the CDR3 is TGTGCCAGCAGCTTACCCGCAGGGAATACCGGGGAGCTGTTTTTT.

This clone appeared a few times. The chain has TRBV11-2 and TRBJ1-3; D uncertain. This CDR3 contains 12 residues. V was pared by 2 bases and J by 4 bases, with 3 bases between. Germline lookup yields CDR1 SGHAT and CDR2 FQNNGV. The CDR3: CASSLSGNTIYF. CDR3 DNA: TGTGCCAGCAGCTTATCCGGAAACACCATATATTTT.

This clone has only a few counts. The chain joins TRBV19 to TRBJ1-3, with a tentative D call TRBD1 (5 bases). The CDR3 spans 17 residues. The V gene lost 5 bases and the J gene lost 0 bases, with 17 bases spanning the gap. Germline values: CDR1 LNHDA, CDR2 SQIVND (reference sequence). CDR3 DNA sequence: TGTGCCAGTAGTGCCCGTCCCGGGACGGACTCTGGAAACACCATATATTTT. Translated, it gives CASSARPGTDSGNTIYF.

The V and J genes are TRBV7-6 and TRBJ1-1; D gene uncertain. CDR3 length equals 15 residues. The germline V gene has CDR1 SGHVS and CDR2 FNYEAQ. V was cut by 5 bases and J by 6 bases, with 19 bases left in between. For the CDR3, the DNA is TGTGCCAGCAGCAAGCGGCCCTTGGGAGTCCCTGAAGCTTTCTTT. Protein: CASSKRPLGVPEAFF.

The chain carries TRBV5-1 and TRBJ2-1; D is possibly TRBD1 (5 bases). Trimming cost V 0 bases and J 10 bases, with 11 bases left between them. CDR1 SGHRS and CDR2 YFSETQ come from the germline V gene. The CDR3 covers 13 residues. The CDR3 sequence: CASSLGQRGEQFF. DNA of the CDR3: TGCGCCAGCAGCTTGGGACAAAGGGGAGAGCAGTTCTTC.

This chain joins TRBV5-1 and TRBJ1-5; D not resolved. V was cut by 0 bases and J by 3 bases, with 13 bases left in between. Germline CDR1 and CDR2: SGHRS and YFSETQ. The CDR3 loop spans 16 amino acids. The DNA of the CDR3 is TGCGCCAGCAGCTTGGAAGGTCCGGAGAACAATCAGCCCCAGCATTTT. Its protein is CASSLEGPENNQPQHF.

The chain couples TRBV25-1 to TRBJ1-6, with 7 bases matching TRBD1. The CDR3 is made up of 14 amino acids. The junction had 4 bases not matched to a gene; V was cut back by 5 bases and J by 6 bases. Per the germline V gene, CDR1 is MGHDK and CDR2 is SYGVNS. The CDR3 sequence is CASSQHRGNSPLHF. The CDR3 DNA sequence: TGTGCCAGCAGTCAACACAGGGGTAATTCACCCCTCCACTTT. Supplemented by reference TRBV25-1 and TRBJ1-6, the full variable domain reads EADIYQTPRYLVIGTGKKITLECSQTMGHDKMYWYQQDPGMELHLIHYSYGVNSTEKGDLSSESTVSRIRTEHFPLTLESARPSHTSQYLCASSQHRGNSPLHFGNGTRLTVT.

The rearrangement links TRBV5-4 to TRBJ2-7; unclear D gene. The CDR3 covers 15 residues. The germline V and J ends were trimmed by 0 bases and 0 bases, with 10 bases remaining between them. Germline CDR1 and CDR2: SGHNT and YYREEE (reference sequence). The CDR3 is CASSLGSRASYEQYF. The CDR3 DNA reads as TGTGCCAGCAGCTTGGGGTCAAGGGCCTCCTACGAGCAGTACTTC. Combining the CDR3 with reference TRBV5-4 and TRBJ2-7 gives the whole variable domain ETGVTQSPTHLIKTRGQQVTLRCSSQSGHNTVSWYQQALGQGPQFIFQYYREEENGRGNFPPRFSGLQFPNYSSELNVNALELDDSALYLCASSLGSRASYEQYFGPGTRLTVT.

The rearrangement links TRBV27 to TRBJ2-7; no clear D. V was cut by 4 bases and J by 3 bases, with 10 bases left in between. The CDR3 spans 13 residues. Germline V gene lookup returns CDR1 MNHEY and CDR2 SMNVEV (reference sequence). The CDR3 protein is CASSSANLYEQYF. In nucleotides, the CDR3 is TGTGCCAGCAGTTCGGCTAACCTCTACGAGCAGTACTTC.

The rearrangement links TRBV2 to TRBJ2-7; the D gene is possibly TRBD2 (5 bases). V was clipped by 6 bases and J by 4 bases, with 13 bases between them. There are 13 residues in the CDR3. CDR1 SNHLY and CDR2 FYNNEI come from the germline V gene. CDR3 sequence (DNA): TGTGCCAGCAGCCTCGAGAGGGAATACGAGCAGTACGTC. This gives the protein CASSLEREYEQYV.